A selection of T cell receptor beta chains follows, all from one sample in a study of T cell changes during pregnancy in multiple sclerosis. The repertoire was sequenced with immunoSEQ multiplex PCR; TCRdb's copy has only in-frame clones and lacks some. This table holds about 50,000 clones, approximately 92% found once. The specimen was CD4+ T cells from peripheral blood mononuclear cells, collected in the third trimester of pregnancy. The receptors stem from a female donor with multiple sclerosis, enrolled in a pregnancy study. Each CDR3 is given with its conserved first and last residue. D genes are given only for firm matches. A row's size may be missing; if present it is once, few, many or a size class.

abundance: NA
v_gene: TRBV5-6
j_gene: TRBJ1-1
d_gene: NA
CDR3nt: TGTGCCAGCAGCCTCTTCACTGAAGCTTTCTTT
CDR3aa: CASSLFTEAFF

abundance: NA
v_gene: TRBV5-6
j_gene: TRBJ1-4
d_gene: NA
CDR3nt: TGTGCCAGCAGCTTCCTAGGGGTCACTAATGAAAAACTGTTTTTT
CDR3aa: CASSFLGVTNEKLFF

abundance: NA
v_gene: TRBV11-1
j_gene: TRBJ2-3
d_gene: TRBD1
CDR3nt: TGTGCCAGCAGCCCCCGACAGGGGCCCACAGATACGCAGTATTTT
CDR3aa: CASSPRQGPTDTQYF

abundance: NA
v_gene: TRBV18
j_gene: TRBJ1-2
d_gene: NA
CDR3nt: TGTGCCAGCTCGGGGACATCTATTCGCTACACCTTC
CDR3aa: CASSGTSIRYTF

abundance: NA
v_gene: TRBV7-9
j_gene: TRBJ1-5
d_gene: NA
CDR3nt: TGTGCCAGCAGCTTAGCTGGCAGGGAGGCCCAGCATTTT
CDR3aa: CASSLAGREAQHF

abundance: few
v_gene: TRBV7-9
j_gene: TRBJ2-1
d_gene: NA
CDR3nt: TGTGCCAGCAGCTTAGCGCACAGCTCCAATGAGCAGTTCTTC
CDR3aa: CASSLAHSSNEQFF

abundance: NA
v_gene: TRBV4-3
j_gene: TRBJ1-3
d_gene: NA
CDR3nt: TGCGCCAGCAGCCAAACAGGATTCTCTGGAAACACCATATATTTT
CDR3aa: CASSQTGFSGNTIYF

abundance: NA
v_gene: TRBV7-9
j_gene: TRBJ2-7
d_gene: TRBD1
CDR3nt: TGTGCCAGCAGCCCCGGGACAGGGGACTACGAGCAGTACTTC
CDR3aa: CASSPGTGDYEQYF

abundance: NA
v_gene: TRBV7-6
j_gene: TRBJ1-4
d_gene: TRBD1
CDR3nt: TGTGCCAGCAGCTTAGCTTGGGGACAGGGGGTCGGTGAAAAACTGTTTTTT
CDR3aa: CASSLAWGQGVGEKLFF

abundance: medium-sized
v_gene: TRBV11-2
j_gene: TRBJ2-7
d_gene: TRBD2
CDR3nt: TGTGCCAGCAGCTTCACTAGCGGGGGGGTACCCTACGAGCAGTACTTC
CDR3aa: CASSFTSGGVPYEQYF

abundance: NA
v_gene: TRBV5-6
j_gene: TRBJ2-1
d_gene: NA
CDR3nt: TGTGCCAGCAGCTTGGGGCGAGGGGGTTCCTACAATGAGCAGTTCTTC
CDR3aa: CASSLGRGGSYNEQFF

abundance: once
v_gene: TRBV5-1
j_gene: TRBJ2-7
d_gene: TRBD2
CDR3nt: TGCGCCAGCAGCTTGGACCTAGCGGGGGCGGGGGAGCAGTACTTC
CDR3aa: CASSLDLAGAGEQYF

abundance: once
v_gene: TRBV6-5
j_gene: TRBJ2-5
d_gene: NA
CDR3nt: TGTGCCAGCAGTTACTCCCGAGTGGAGACCCAGTACTTC
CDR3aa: CASSYSRVETQYF

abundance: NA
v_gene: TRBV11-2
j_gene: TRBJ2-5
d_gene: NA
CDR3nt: TGTGCCAGCAGCTTGGGTAACGGGATGGAGACCCAGTACTTC
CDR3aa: CASSLGNGMETQYF

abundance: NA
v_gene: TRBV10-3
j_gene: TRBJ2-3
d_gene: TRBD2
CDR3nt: TGTGCCATCAGTGAGTCGAAATCGGGAGGGGGCACAGATACGCAGTATTTT
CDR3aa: CAISESKSGGGTDTQYF

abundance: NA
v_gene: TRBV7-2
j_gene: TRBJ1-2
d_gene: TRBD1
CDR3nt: TGTGCCAGCAGCCAGGGGGGACAGGGGTTTTACTCGGATGGCTACACCTTC
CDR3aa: CASSQGGQGFYSDGYTF

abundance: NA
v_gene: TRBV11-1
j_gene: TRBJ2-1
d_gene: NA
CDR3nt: TGTGCCAGCAGCGCCGTGAGGTCATCTGGGCAGTTCTTC
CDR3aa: CASSAVRSSGQFF

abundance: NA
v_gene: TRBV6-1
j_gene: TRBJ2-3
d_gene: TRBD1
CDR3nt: TGTGCCAGCAGAGAAAGCGGACAGGGGCCCTCGCAGTATTTT
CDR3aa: CASRESGQGPSQYF

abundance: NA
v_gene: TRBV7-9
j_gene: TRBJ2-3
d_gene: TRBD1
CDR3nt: TGTGCCAGCAGGTACAGGGGAACTAGCACAGATACGCAGTATTTT
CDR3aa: CASRYRGTSTDTQYF

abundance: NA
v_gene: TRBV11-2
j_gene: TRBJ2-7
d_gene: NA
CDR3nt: TGTGCCAGCAGACATATGAGGGCTGACGAGCAGTACTTC
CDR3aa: CASRHMRADEQYF

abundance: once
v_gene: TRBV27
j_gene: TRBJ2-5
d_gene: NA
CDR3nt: TGTGCCAGCAGTTTAGTCTCAGGGGCGGAGACCCAGTACTTC
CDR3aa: CASSLVSGAETQYF

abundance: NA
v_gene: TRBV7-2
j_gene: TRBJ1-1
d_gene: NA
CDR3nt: TGTGCCAGCAGCTTGAGTGCGCAGGAGAACACTGAAGCTTTCTTT
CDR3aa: CASSLSAQENTEAFF

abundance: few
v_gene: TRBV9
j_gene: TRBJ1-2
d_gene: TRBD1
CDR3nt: TGTGCCAGCAGCCCCAGACAGGGACTGAGCTATGGCTACACCTTC
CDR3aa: CASSPRQGLSYGYTF

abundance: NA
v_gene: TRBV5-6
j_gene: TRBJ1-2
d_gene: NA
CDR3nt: TGTGCCAGCAGCTGGGAGGGCGGCTACACCTTC
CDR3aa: CASSWEGGYTF

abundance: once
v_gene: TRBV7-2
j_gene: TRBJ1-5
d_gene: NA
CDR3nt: TGTGCCAGCAGCTTAGGACAGCTCAATCAGCCCCAGCATTTT
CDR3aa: CASSLGQLNQPQHF

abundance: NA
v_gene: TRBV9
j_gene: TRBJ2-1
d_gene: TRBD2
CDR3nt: TGTGCCAGCAGCGTGCGACTAGCGGGGGCTTACAATGAGCAGTTCTTC
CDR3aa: CASSVRLAGAYNEQFF

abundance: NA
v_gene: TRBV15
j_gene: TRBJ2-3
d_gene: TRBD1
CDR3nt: TGTGCCACCAGCACCCGGACAGGGAGCACAGATACGCAGTATTTT
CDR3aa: CATSTRTGSTDTQYF

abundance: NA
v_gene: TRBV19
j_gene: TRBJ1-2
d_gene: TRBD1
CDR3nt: TGTGCCAGTAGTATAAACAGGGGGCTTGGCTACACCTTC
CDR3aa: CASSINRGLGYTF

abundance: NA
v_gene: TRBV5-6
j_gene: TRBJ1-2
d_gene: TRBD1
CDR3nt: TGTGCCAGCAGCAAACCCTACAGGGGAAGAGAGGATGGCTACACCTTC
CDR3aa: CASSKPYRGREDGYTF

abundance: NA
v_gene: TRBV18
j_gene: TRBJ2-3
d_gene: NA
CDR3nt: TGTGCCAGCTCCCCTCTTCCCGGAAGGGGGGGCAGGGTTGATACGCAGTATTTT
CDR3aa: CASSPLPGRGGRVDTQYF

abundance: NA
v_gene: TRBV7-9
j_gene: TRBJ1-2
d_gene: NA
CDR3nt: TGTGCCAGCAGCCATTCCGGGATCCCGAGGGGCTACACCTTC
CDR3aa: CASSHSGIPRGYTF

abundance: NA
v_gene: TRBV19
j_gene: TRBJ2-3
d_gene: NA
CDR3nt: TGTGCCAGTAGTATAGACCCCGGGGATACGCAGTATTTT
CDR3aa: CASSIDPGDTQYF

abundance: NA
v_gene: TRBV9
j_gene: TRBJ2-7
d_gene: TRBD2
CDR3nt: TGTGCCAGCAGCCCCCGTGATAGCGGGGGGGTCTACGAGCAGTACTTC
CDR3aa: CASSPRDSGGVYEQYF

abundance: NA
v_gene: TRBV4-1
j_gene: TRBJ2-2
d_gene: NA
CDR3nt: TGCGCCAGCAGCCACCCGGGACAACCCGAGAAGCTGTTTTTT
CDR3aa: CASSHPGQPEKLFF

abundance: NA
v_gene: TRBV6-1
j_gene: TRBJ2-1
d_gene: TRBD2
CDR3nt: TGTGCCAGCAGTGAAGGGAGCGGGGGGAAGGGGTTTAGAAACAATGAGCAGTTCTTC
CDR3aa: CASSEGSGGKGFRNNEQFF

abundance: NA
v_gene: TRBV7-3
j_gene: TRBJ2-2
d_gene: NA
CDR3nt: TGTGCCAGCAGCTTCATCCCCGGCAGGTCGAACACCGGGGAGCTGTTTTTT
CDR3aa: CASSFIPGRSNTGELFF

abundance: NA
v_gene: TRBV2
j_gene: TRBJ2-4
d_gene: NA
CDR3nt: TGTGCCAGCAGTGAAGGCCAGGGGACCTCGGTCAAAAACATTCAGTACTTC
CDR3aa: CASSEGQGTSVKNIQYF

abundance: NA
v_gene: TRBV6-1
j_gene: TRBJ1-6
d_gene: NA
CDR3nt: TGTGCCAGCAGTGAAGCGCTGGCAGGGATTTCACCCCTCCACTTT
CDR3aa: CASSEALAGISPLHF

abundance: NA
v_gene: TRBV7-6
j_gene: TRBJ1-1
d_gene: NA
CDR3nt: TGTGCCAGCAGCTTAACAGGGTTTGGCACTGAAGCTTTCTTT
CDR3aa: CASSLTGFGTEAFF

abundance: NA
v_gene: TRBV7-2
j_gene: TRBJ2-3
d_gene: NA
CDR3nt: TGTGCCAGCAGCTCGAGGGTGGGCGGGGGCACAGATGCGCAGTATTTT
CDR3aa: CASSSRVGGGTDAQYF

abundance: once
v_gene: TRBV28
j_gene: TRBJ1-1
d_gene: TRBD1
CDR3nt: TGTGCCAGCAGCCCGACAGGGGTTGGCACTGAAGCTTTCTTT
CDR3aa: CASSPTGVGTEAFF

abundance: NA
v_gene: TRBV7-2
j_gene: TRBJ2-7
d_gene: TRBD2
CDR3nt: TGTGCCAGCAGCCGCACTAGCGTATCATCCTACGAGCAGTACTTC
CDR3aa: CASSRTSVSSYEQYF

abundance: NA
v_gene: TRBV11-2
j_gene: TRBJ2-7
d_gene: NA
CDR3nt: TGTGCCAGCAGCTTAGATCTCTACCGGTCGGACGAGCAGTACTTC
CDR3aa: CASSLDLYRSDEQYF

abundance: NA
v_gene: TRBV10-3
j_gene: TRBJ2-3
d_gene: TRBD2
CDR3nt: TGTGCCATCGGCGGGGGGGCTATTAGAGATACGCAGTATTTT
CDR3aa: CAIGGGAIRDTQYF

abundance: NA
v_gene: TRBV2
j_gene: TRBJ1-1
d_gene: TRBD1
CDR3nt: TGTGCCGGTCGGGCAGGGGGGAACACTGAAGCTTTCTTT
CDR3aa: CAGRAGGNTEAFF

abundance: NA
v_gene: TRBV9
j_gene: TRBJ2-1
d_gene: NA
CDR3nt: TGTGCCAGCAGCGTAGCCCACGGACAGTCATGGGATGAGCAGTTCTTC
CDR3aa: CASSVAHGQSWDEQFF

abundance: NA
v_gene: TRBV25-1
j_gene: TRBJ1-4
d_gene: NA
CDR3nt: TGTGCCAGCGCAAGACCCGGGACAGAAAAACTGTTTTTT
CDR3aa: CASARPGTEKLFF

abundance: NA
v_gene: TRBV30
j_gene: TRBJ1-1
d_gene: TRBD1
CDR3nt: TGTGCCTGGAGTGTCGGACCGACAGGGCTTGTAATGAACACTGAAGCTTTCTTT
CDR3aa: CAWSVGPTGLVMNTEAFF

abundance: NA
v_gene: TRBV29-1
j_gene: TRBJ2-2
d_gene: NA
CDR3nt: TGCAGCGTTGGGAGACTAGTGGGCGGGGAGCTGTTTTTT
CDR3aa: CSVGRLVGGELFF

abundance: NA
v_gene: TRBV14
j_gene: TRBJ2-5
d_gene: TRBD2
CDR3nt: TGTGCCAGCAGCCAAGGAAGACTAGCGGGAACGGAGACCCAGTACTTC
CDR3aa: CASSQGRLAGTETQYF

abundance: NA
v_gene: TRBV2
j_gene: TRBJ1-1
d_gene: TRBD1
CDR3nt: TGTGCCACCCGACAGGGTGTCATGAACACTGAAGCTTTCTTT
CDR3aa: CATRQGVMNTEAFF

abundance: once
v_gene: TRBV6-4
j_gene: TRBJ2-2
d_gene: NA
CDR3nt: TGTGCCAGCAGGGCGACACTGAACACCGGGGAGCTGTTTTTT
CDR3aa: CASRATLNTGELFF

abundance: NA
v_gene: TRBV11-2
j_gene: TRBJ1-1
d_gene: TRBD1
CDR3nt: TGTGCCAGCAGCTCTCCGGGACAGGGGGTCCTAGAAGCTTTCTTT
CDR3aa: CASSSPGQGVLEAFF